The 24 T cell receptor beta chains below come from one sample, sequenced in a study of T cell responses to AZD1222 COVID-19 vaccine. The data were produced by immunoSEQ multiplex PCR, yet TCRdb's version contains in-frame clones alone and is incomplete. In the table there are about 170,000 clones, roughly 89% of which are singletons. The specimen comprised peripheral blood, sampled 28 days after the second AZD1222 dose. These receptor sequences come from an adult who received the AZD1222 COVID-19 vaccine.

V and J are TRBV6-4 and TRBJ2-2, with D tentatively TRBD2 (7 bases). The V end was cut by 0 bases, the J end by 4 bases, with 12 bases between. CDR1 and CDR2 from the germline V gene are MRHNA and SNTAGT. The CDR3 length is 16 residues. The DNA of the CDR3 is TGTGCCAGCAGTGACTCGTACAGGGAGGGCACCGGGGAGCTGTTTTTT. Translation gives CASSDSYREGTGELFF.

This clone was seen just once. The chain uses TRBV15 and TRBJ2-5; 7 bases map to TRBD1. The length of the CDR3 is 14 residues. Germline V gene data show CDR1 as LNHNV and CDR2 as YYDKDF (reference sequence). With V trimmed by 5 bases and J by 4 bases, 7 bases remained unmatched. The CDR3 reads CATSGSGTAETQYF. The CDR3 bases are TGTGCCACCAGCGGTTCCGGGACAGCAGAGACCCAGTACTTC. Full variable domain (outside the CDR3, taken from reference TRBV15 and TRBJ2-5): DAMVIQNPRYQVTQFGKPVTLSCSQTLNHNVMYWYQQKSSQAPKLLFHYYDKDFNNEADTPDNFQSRRPNTSFCFLDIRSPGLGDTAMYLCATSGSGTAETQYFGPGTRLLVL.

The CDR3 nucleotides read TGTGCCAGTATTGGACACCAACCCTACGAGCAGTACTTC. Translated: CASIGHQPYEQYF. The chain has TRBV5-5 and TRBJ2-7; D possibly corresponds to TRBD1 (5 bases). Between the trimmed V and J ends, which lost 8 bases and 2 bases, there was a span of 14 bases. The CDR3 is 13 residues long. Germline assignment: CDR1 SGHKS and CDR2 YYEKEE (reference sequence).

The chain is built from TRBV5-1 and TRBJ1-1; D is unresolved. The V gene's germline CDR1 is SGHRS and CDR2 YFSETQ. The length of the CDR3 is 13 residues. V lost 0 bases and J 5 bases, leaving 8 bases between the germline ends. The CDR3 DNA sequence: TGCGCCAGCAGCTTGGACACAGTGACTGAAGCTTTCTTT. It translates to CASSLDTVTEAFF.

This chain connects TRBV2 to TRBJ1-6; tentative D call: TRBD1 (6 bases). CDR1 SNHLY and CDR2 FYNNEI come from the germline V gene. The V gene lost 6 bases and the J gene lost 10 bases, with 19 bases spanning the gap. The CDR3 has 15 residues. The CDR3 DNA sequence: TGTGCCAGCAGACAGGGAATGGGGTCCGGGTCACCCCTCCACTTT. Translating gives CASRQGMGSGSPLHF.

This chain links TRBV15 with TRBJ2-3, with D perhaps being TRBD1 or TRBD2 (7 bases each). V shed 6 bases and J shed 4 bases, with 14 bases lying between them. Germline assignment: CDR1 LNHNV and CDR2 YYDKDF (reference sequence). The CDR3 is made up of 14 amino acids. This chain's CDR3 is CATRAGGGSDTQYF. For the CDR3, the DNA is TGTGCCACCAGAGCAGGGGGGGGGTCAGATACGCAGTATTTT.

CDR3 nucleotide sequence: TGTGCCACCAAAGAGGGAGGGAATCAGCCCCAGCATTTT. Its protein is CATKEGGNQPQHF. The gene calls are TRBV6-5 and TRBJ1-5, with D uncertain. V lost 10 bases to trimming and J lost 4 bases, with 14 bases between them. The CDR3 runs to 13 residues. Per germline, CDR1 MNHEY and CDR2 SVGAGI.

The V call is TRBV2, the J call TRBJ1-4, with 7 bases fitting TRBD1. There are 12 residues in the CDR3. In germline, CDR1 is SNHLY, CDR2 FYNNEI. The trim removed 2 bases at V and 14 bases at J, leaving 5 bases unmatched. As DNA, the CDR3 is TGTGCCAGCAGTGAACCCCCGGGACAGCTGTTTTTT. Translated: CASSEPPGQLFF.

This clone was observed a single time. This chain links TRBV6-5 with TRBJ1-1; the D gene is possibly TRBD1 (6 bases). Germline CDR1 and CDR2: MNHEY and SVGAGI. This CDR3 has 13 residues. V was pared by 4 bases and J by 1 base, with 7 bases between. The CDR3 DNA reads as TGTGCCAGCAGTTCGACAGGGAACACTGAAGCTTTCTTT. It is translated as CASSSTGNTEAFF.

V is TRBV6-5 and J is TRBJ1-2; no clear D gene. The CDR3 is made up of 12 amino acids. Germline-derived CDR1 and CDR2 are MNHEY and SVGAGI. V lost 5 bases and J 1 base, leaving 5 bases between the germline ends. The CDR3: CASSQHNYGYTF. CDR3 bases: TGTGCCAGCAGTCAACATAACTATGGCTACACCTTC.

A few counts support this clone. The chain links TRBV6-1 to TRBJ2-1; D unclear. Deletions cut 3 bases from V and 9 bases from J, with 6 bases between. Germline CDR1 reads MNHNS; CDR2 reads SASEGT. CDR3 length equals 11 residues. Here the CDR3 reads CASSDLGEQFF. CDR3 bases: TGTGCCAGCAGTGATCTGGGTGAGCAGTTCTTC.

The V call is TRBV19, the J call TRBJ1-4; D not resolved. CDR3 length: 13 residues. Per germline, CDR1 LNHDA and CDR2 SQIVND (reference sequence). Trimming pared 10 bases from V and 3 bases from J, leaving 12 bases between. DNA for the CDR3: TGTGCCACCCGGTTGGGAGCTAATGAAAAACTGTTTTTT. This codes for CATRLGANEKLFF. Using reference TRBV19 and TRBJ1-4 for the parts outside the CDR3, the full variable domain is DGGITQSPKYLFRKEGQNVTLSCEQNLNHDAMYWYRQDPGQGLRLIYYSQIVNDFQKGDIAEGYSVSREKKESFPLTVTSAQKNPTAFYLCATRLGANEKLFFGSGTQLSVL.

V is TRBV6-2 or TRBV6-3 and J is TRBJ2-5; 10 bases match TRBD2. CDR1 and CDR2 from the germline V gene are MNHEY and SVGEGT. This CDR3 has 18 residues. Trimming removed 0 bases from V and 7 bases from J; junction bases left unmatched: 14. DNA for the CDR3: TGTGCCAGCAGTTACTCGAGAGTCCTAGCGGGGGACCGGTGGACCCAGTACTTC. It specifies CASSYSRVLAGDRWTQYF.

The chain uses TRBV11-2 and TRBJ1-1, with D uncertain. Germline CDR1 SGHAT, CDR2 FQNNGV. This CDR3 spans 10 amino acids. The V gene lost 11 bases and the J gene lost 6 bases, with 10 bases spanning the gap. This CDR3 reads CASREPEAFF. CDR3 nucleotide sequence: TGTGCCTCGAGAGAGCCTGAAGCTTTCTTT.

In regard to this clone: Other DNA sequences in this sample translate to the same CDR3. CDR3 amino acids: CASSLGGSPLHF. The DNA of the CDR3 is TGTGCCAGCAGCTTGGGCGGTTCACCCCTCCACTTT. The gene calls are TRBV7-9 and TRBJ1-6; D call uncertain. The germline CDR1 and CDR2 sequences are SEHNR and FQNEAQ (reference sequence). The germline V and J ends were trimmed by 3 bases and 9 bases, with 6 bases remaining between them. The CDR3 covers 12 residues.

This clone was seen just once. The rearrangement links TRBV5-1 to TRBJ1-2; D not resolved. The CDR3 loop spans 15 amino acids. The V gene lost 3 bases and the J gene lost 1 base, with 13 bases spanning the gap. Germline CDR1 reads SGHRS; CDR2 reads YFSETQ. As DNA, the CDR3 is TGCGCCAGCAGCTACGGCCGACAACATAACTATGGCTACACCTTC. It yields the protein CASSYGRQHNYGYTF.

The chain recombines TRBV5-4 with TRBJ1-4; D is uncertain. This CDR3 contains 15 residues. V lost 1 base and J 1 base, leaving 8 bases between the germline ends. From germline, CDR1 is SGHNT and CDR2 YYREEE (reference sequence). The CDR3 is CASSLTAKTNEKLFF. CDR3 nucleotides: TGTGCCAGCAGCTTGACAGCAAAAACTAATGAAAAACTGTTTTTT.

CDR3 DNA sequence: TGTGCCAGTAGTATAGTCGACAGGGGGACAGGACAAGAGACCCAGTACTTC. It encodes CASSIVDRGTGQETQYF. The V and J genes are TRBV19 and TRBJ2-5; TRBD1 matches 9 bases. Germline CDR1 reads LNHDA; CDR2 reads SQIVND (reference sequence). The CDR3 runs to 17 residues. V trimming: 1 base; J trimming: 2 bases; junction bases outside the gene matches: 8.

V is TRBV27 and J is TRBJ1-1; no firm D call. CDR3 size: 14 residues. Germline loops: CDR1 MNHEY, CDR2 SMNVEV (reference sequence). The V end lost 2 bases, the J end lost 6 bases, and 13 bases lay between the germline ends. CDR3 sequence (DNA): TGTGCCAGCAGTTTAAATCGGATGAGGGCTGAAGCTTTCTTT. It yields the protein CASSLNRMRAEAFF.

This clone occurred once. CDR3 bases: TGCGCCAGCAGGAGGCGGGGGGTCACCGGGGAGCTGTTTTTT. It translates to CASRRRGVTGELFF. This chain links TRBV10-2 with TRBJ2-2, with TRBD2 identical over 8 bases. The CDR3 covers 14 residues. Germline-derived CDR1 and CDR2 are WSHSY and SAAADI. V trimming: 6 bases; J trimming: 4 bases; junction bases outside the gene matches: 4.

The chain combines TRBV2 with TRBJ2-3; possibly TRBD2 for D (6 bases). V gave up 4 bases and J gave up 0 bases, with 20 bases separating them. The germline gives CDR1 SNHLY, CDR2 FYNNEI. This CDR3 has 18 residues. CDR3 DNA sequence: TGTGCCAGCAGTGGGGGACTGTCGGCTGAATCTAGCACAGATACGCAGTATTTT. Translation gives CASSGGLSAESSTDTQYF.

The chain couples TRBV7-9 to TRBJ2-3; the D gene could be TRBD1 or TRBD2 (5 bases each). Deletions cut 0 bases from V and 5 bases from J, with 12 bases between. This CDR3 region has 15 residues. The germline gives CDR1 SEHNR, CDR2 FQNEAQ (reference sequence). The CDR3 reads CASSLAGAHIDTQYF. CDR3 DNA: TGTGCCAGCAGCTTAGCCGGGGCCCACATAGATACGCAGTATTTT.

This rearrangement joins TRBV4-2 to TRBJ1-3, with D perhaps TRBD1 (6 bases). The germline V gene encodes CDR1 LGHNA and CDR2 YNFKEQ. Trimming took 1 base from V and 0 from J, leaving 13 bases between them. CDR3 length: 17 amino acids. The CDR3 DNA is TGTGCCAGCAGCCAAGCTCCGGACAGTTTCTCTGGAAACACCATATATTTT. Translation gives CASSQAPDSFSGNTIYF.

V usage is TRBV27 and J usage is TRBJ2-1, with a possible D match to TRBD2 (6 bases). CDR3 size: 13 residues. The germline V gene has CDR1 MNHEY and CDR2 SMNVEV (reference sequence). Trimming removed 1 base at V and 8 bases at J, with 9 bases between. This chain's CDR3 is CASSLWRADEQFF. As DNA, the CDR3 is TGTGCCAGCAGTTTATGGAGGGCAGATGAGCAGTTCTTC.